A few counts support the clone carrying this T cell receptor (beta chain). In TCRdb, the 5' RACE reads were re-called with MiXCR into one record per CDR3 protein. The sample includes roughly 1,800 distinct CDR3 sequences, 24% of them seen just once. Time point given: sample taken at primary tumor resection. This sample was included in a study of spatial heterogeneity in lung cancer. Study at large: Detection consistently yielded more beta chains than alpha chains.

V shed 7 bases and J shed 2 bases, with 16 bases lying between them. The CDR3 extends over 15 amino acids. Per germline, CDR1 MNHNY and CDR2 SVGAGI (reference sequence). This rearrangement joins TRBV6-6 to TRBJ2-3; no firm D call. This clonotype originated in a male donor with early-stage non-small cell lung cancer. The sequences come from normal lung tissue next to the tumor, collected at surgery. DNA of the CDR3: TGTGCCAGCACCTGGCCCCCTGGTACCACAGATACGCAGTATTTT. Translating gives CASTWPPGTTDTQYF.